The clone carrying this T cell receptor (beta chain) was seen only a few times. As yet, its antigen is unknown. The sample is drawn from a study of T cell repertoires in cytomegalovirus infection. Findings of the study overall: Adding up the frequency of public TCR beta families identified people who carried CMV plus the relevant HLA. It was HLA-C-restricted CMV-specific TCR beta clonotypes that dominated the response ex vivo.

One entry per CDR3 protein results from TCRdb running MiXCR on the reads. The sample has approximately 140,000 distinct CDR3 sequences, about 6.5% seen once. This TCR came from a human donor in good health (CMV status not recorded). Some clones in this sample may be carry-over from other donors' samples. The source material was PBMCs.

The CDR3 DNA follows: TGTGCCATCAGTGAGTCGGCAGGCCCGAACACCGGGGAGCTGTTTTTT. Its protein is CAISESAGPNTGELFF. The rearrangement joins TRBV10-3 to TRBJ2-2; no firm D call. Germline assignment: CDR1 ENHRY and CDR2 SYGVKD. V was shortened by 0 bases and J by 0 bases, with 8 bases between the two germline ends. This CDR3 region has 16 residues.